The source of this T cell receptor (beta chain) is a study of T-cell reconstitution after alpha-beta-depleted transplantation in children. Study-wide points: One year after transplant, T-cell counts and diversity came mostly from newly produced T cells.

Using unique molecular identifiers, the investigators prepared the TCRbeta library. TCRdb passed the PCR reads through MiXCR, listing each CDR3 protein once. The sample carries about a million distinct CDR3 sequences, 25% to 35% recorded once. Of note for this clonotype: Its antigen is not known.

This CDR3 region has 16 residues. Per the germline V gene, CDR1 is MNHEY and CDR2 is SMNVEV (reference sequence). V dropped 3 bases and J dropped 8; count of bases not matched to a gene: 10. The sample consisted of PBMCs, mostly from graft donor cells, taken 360 days after TCRalphabeta/CD19-depleted stem cell transplant. The genes are TRBV27 and TRBJ2-1; TRBD2 agrees at 10 bases. The receptor comes from a boy in the first two years of life who had a stem cell transplant for SCID, so the T cells may come from the graft donor. In nucleotides, the CDR3 is TGTGCCAGCAGTTTCCTACTAGCGGGGAAGATATATGAGCAGTTCTTC. Its translation: CASSFLLAGKIYEQFF.